This TCR beta chain was captured by sequencing in a study of patients and donors after allogeneic stem cell transplantation. Germline CDR1 reads SNHLY; CDR2 reads FYNNEI. J was trimmed by 5 bases and V by 5 bases; bases with no gene match: 11. The CDR3 runs to 17 residues. A few counts support this clonotype. MiXCR, applied by TCRdb to the RT-PCR reads, yields one record per CDR3 protein. The sample has about 960,000 distinct CDR3 sequences; about a sixth are singletons. The J gene is TRBJ2-3, the V gene TRBV2; TRBD2 aligns across 12 bases. Source material: blood, either unsorted or a sorted T cell fraction (not recorded which). The TCR was taken from a human donor who was either an allogeneic HSCT recipient or a stem cell or donor lymphocyte infusion donor (not recorded which). It is not recorded whose cells these are; they may come from a transplant donor. The DNA of the CDR3 is TGTGCCAGCAGTACGACTAGCGGGGGCCTAGGCGTAGATACGCAGTATTTT. Translation gives CASSTTSGGLGVDTQYF.